The 2 T cell receptor beta chains reported below all come from one sample, sequenced in a study of OX40 agonist ivuxolimab in advanced cancers. Method: immunoSEQ multiplex PCR; TCRdb's copy keeps in-frame clones and lacks some. The sample carries approximately 80,000 clones, about 89% recorded once. Here the sequenced sample was CD4+ or CD8+ T cells sorted from blood, taken in a trial of the OX40 agonist ivuxolimab. The receptors stem from an adult with an advanced solid tumor such as melanoma, head and neck, liver or kidney cancer.

This chain joins TRBV4-1 and TRBJ1-1; a possible D gene is TRBD1 (5 bases). The CDR3 contains 15 residues. CDR1 and CDR2 (germline): MGHRA, YSYEKL. The germline V and J ends were trimmed by 0 bases and 0 bases, with 8 bases remaining between them. CDR3 nucleotides: TGCGCCAGCAGCCAAGAAGGGGCGATGAACACTGAAGCTTTCTTT. Translation gives CASSQEGAMNTEAFF.

The chain has TRBV11-2 and TRBJ2-5; 8 nucleotides match TRBD1. The ends lost 1 base at V and 3 bases at J; junction bases unmatched: 4. Germline loops: CDR1 SGHAT, CDR2 FQNNGV. CDR3 size: 15 residues. The CDR3 spells CASSLGLTGEETQYF. The CDR3 coding sequence is TGTGCCAGCAGCTTAGGTCTGACAGGGGAAGAGACCCAGTACTTC.